This T cell receptor (beta chain) stems from a study of metastatic and nonmetastatic thyroid tumors. Study details: A comparison of repertoires was made across blood and tumor or nodule tissue from malignant and benign thyroid patients.

Trimming removed 5 bases from V and 1 base from J; junction bases left unmatched: 12. The CDR3 is 18 amino acids. CDR1 and CDR2 (germline): SGHVS, FNYEAQ. TCRdb reanalyzed the PCR reads with MiXCR. The sample has about 36,000 clones, 20% seen once. About this clone itself: Being one base from a much bigger clone, this may be a read error.

Every patient was untreated before thyroid surgery. This clonotype was sampled from a female donor with papillary thyroid cancer or a benign thyroid nodule (not recorded which). Some clones in this sample may be carry-over from other donors' samples. The rearrangement links TRBV7-6 to TRBJ2-3; 10 positions match TRBD1. Source material: blood. CDR3 in amino acids: CASSRRDRGVGRTDTQYF. In nucleotides, the CDR3 is TGTGCCAGCAGCCGCCGGGACAGGGGTGTTGGGCGCACAGATACGCAGTATTTT.